This T cell receptor beta chain was profiled in a study of cytomegalovirus exposure and HLA in healthy donors. In the case of this clone: What it recognizes is unknown.

Trimming took 4 bases from V and 3 from J; bases not matched to a gene: 0. The CDR3 runs to 14 residues. Looked up from germline, CDR1 is SGHNT and CDR2 is YENEEA. Whole-study findings and limits: Some V segments (TRBV6-2 and TRBV6-3 among them) were excluded as indistinguishable. In an earlier analysis, about 87% or about 30%: the productive usage of most TCR beta V segments. The study labeled 180 or so TCR beta chains cytomegalovirus-associated.

PCR used 60 Vbeta primers and 13 Jbeta primers. The repertoire was sequenced with immunoSEQ multiplex PCR; TCRdb's copy has only in-frame clones and lacks some. The profile covers 150,000 to 180,000 clones, with 74% appearing a single time and 2.1% taken by the ten largest. This chain joins TRBV11-3 and TRBJ2-2; 9 bases are shared with TRBD1. Sequences were obtained from PBMCs. The sequence was collected from a man between 25 and 39 years old in good health and CMV-seronegative. CDR3 DNA: TGTGCCAGCAGCTGGACAGGGGACACCGGGGAGCTGTTTTTT. This sequence encodes CASSWTGDTGELFF.